The 18 T cell receptor beta chains reported below all come from one sample, sequenced in a study of blood T cell repertoires in COVID-19. The repertoire was sequenced with immunoSEQ multiplex PCR; TCRdb's copy has only in-frame clones and lacks some. The data show under 250,000 clones, 70% to 90% seen once. Sequencing was done on a sample of peripheral blood. Every receptor here comes from a man in his fifties or sixties with COVID-19, enrolled during active disease.

The chain employs TRBV12-3 or TRBV12-4 and TRBJ1-1; D gene unclear. Deletions cut 3 bases from V and 1 base from J, with 6 bases between. The CDR3 spans 13 residues. The CDR3 DNA sequence: TGTGCCAGCAGTTTGCGGTGGAACACTGAAGCTTTCTTT. Protein sequence: CASSLRWNTEAFF.

This clone was observed a handful of times. V usage is TRBV7-3 and J usage is TRBJ2-7; D might be TRBD1 (5 bases). V lost 3 bases, J lost 6 bases, and 18 bases lay in between. The CDR3 contains 15 residues. Germline loops: CDR1 SGHTA, CDR2 FQGTGA. CDR3 region: CASSFVGQGVGEQYF. The CDR3 DNA sequence: TGTGCCAGCAGCTTCGTAGGACAAGGGGTTGGCGAGCAGTACTTC.

The J gene is TRBJ2-1, the V gene TRBV7-6; TRBD1 is a possible D gene (6 bases). The V gene's germline CDR1 is SGHVS and CDR2 FNYEAQ. V lost 5 bases, J lost 6 bases, and 17 bases lay in between. The CDR3 has 15 residues. CDR3 DNA: TGTGCCAGCAGCACCTCAGGGGCGGTCCTCAATGAGCAGTTCTTC. This encodes CASSTSGAVLNEQFF.

This clone was counted once. The chain employs TRBV19 and TRBJ1-1; D gene uncertain. Deletions cut 7 bases from V and 1 base from J, with 7 bases between. Germline V gene sequence: CDR1 LNHDA, CDR2 SQIVND (reference sequence). This CDR3 has 12 amino acids. The CDR3: CASINQNTEAFF. CDR3 sequence (DNA): TGTGCCAGTATCAATCAGAACACTGAAGCTTTCTTT.

The chain combines TRBV4-3 with TRBJ2-1; D may be TRBD2 (5 bases). V dropped 0 bases and J dropped 2 bases, with 11 bases sitting between them. Germline CDR1 LGHNA, CDR2 YSLEER. This CDR3 is 16 amino acids long. The DNA for the CDR3 is TGCGCCAGCAGCCAAGAGCGACTACCCGCCTACAATGAGCAGTTCTTC. Its translation is CASSQERLPAYNEQFF.

This clone was recorded a few times. The chain carries TRBV6-4 and TRBJ2-5, with TRBD2 as a possible D gene (6 bases). Looked up from germline, CDR1 is MRHNA and CDR2 is SNTAGT. The V end lost 0 bases, the J end lost 2 bases, and 10 bases lay between the germline ends. The CDR3 loop spans 15 amino acids. The CDR3 is CASSDSVGGQETQYF. CDR3 in DNA: TGTGCCAGCAGTGACTCGGTCGGGGGACAAGAGACCCAGTACTTC.

The J gene is TRBJ1-4, the V gene TRBV18, with 8 bases that match TRBD1. Germline V CDR1 and CDR2: KGHSH, LQKENI. This CDR3 comprises 15 residues. Trimming at V came to 3 bases and at J to 8 bases, leaving 8 bases not matched to a gene. CDR3 loop: CASSPSPGGREKLFF. DNA for the CDR3: TGTGCCAGCTCACCTTCTCCAGGGGGCAGGGAAAAACTGTTTTTT.

The chain employs TRBV4-2 and TRBJ1-4; D ambiguous. Germline-derived CDR1 and CDR2 are LGHNA and YNFKEQ. Trimming left V 1 base short and J 5 bases short, with 11 bases between. There are 15 residues in the CDR3. The CDR3 loop is CASSQAPGENEKLFF. DNA of the CDR3: TGTGCCAGCAGCCAAGCCCCCGGGGAAAATGAAAAACTGTTTTTT.

The genes are TRBV28 and TRBJ1-5, with 7 bases identical to TRBD1. This CDR3 is 15 amino acids long. The germline gives CDR1 MDHEN, CDR2 SYDVKM. V lost 7 bases and J lost 2; bases outside the gene matches: 8. In DNA form, the CDR3 reads TGTGCCAGCAACTTGGGACAGACACGCAATCAGCCCCAGCATTTT. Residues: CASNLGQTRNQPQHF.

The gene calls are TRBV7-9 and TRBJ1-4; D gene unclear. Germline CDR1 is SEHNR and CDR2 is FQNEAQ (reference sequence). Trimming cost V 5 bases and J 8 bases, with 9 bases left between them. This CDR3 region has 12 residues. The CDR3 DNA reads as TGTGCCAGCAGCCTGAGCGGCGAAAAACTGTTTTTT. Residues: CASSLSGEKLFF.

The J gene is TRBJ1-6, the V gene TRBV4-1; the D gene is possibly TRBD1 (5 bases). This CDR3 spans 16 amino acids. V shed 1 base and J shed 7 bases, with 14 bases lying between them. The germline V gene has CDR1 MGHRA and CDR2 YSYEKL. CDR3 nucleotides: TGCGCCAGCAGCCAAGCCAGGGTGGGGATGAATTCACCCCTCCACTTT. It yields the protein CASSQARVGMNSPLHF.

The rearrangement links TRBV10-3 to TRBJ2-7, with 7 bases identical to TRBD1. The V segment lost 6 bases and the J segment 4 bases; nucleotides outside the gene matches: 3. Germline V CDR1 and CDR2: ENHRY, SYGVKD. This CDR3 is built from 12 residues. CDR3 DNA: TGTGCCATCAGACAACAGGGGTACGAGCAGTACTTC. It specifies CAIRQQGYEQYF.

CDR3: CASSGGTGNQETQYF. As DNA, the CDR3 is TGTGCCAGCAGTGGCGGGACAGGAAATCAAGAGACCCAGTACTTC. This sequence joins TRBV2 and TRBJ2-5, with 8 bases matching TRBD1. The CDR3 is 15 amino acids. Germline CDR1 is SNHLY and CDR2 is FYNNEI. With V trimmed by 4 bases and J by 2 bases, 6 bases remained unmatched. Full variable domain (remainder filled in from reference TRBV2 and TRBJ2-5): EPEVTQTPSHQVTQMGQEVILRCVPISNHLYFYWYRQILGQKVEFLVSFYNNEISEKSEIFDDQFSVERPDGSNFTLKIRSTKLEDSAMYFCASSGGTGNQETQYFGPGTRLLVL.

The sample holds one count of this clone. This rearrangement joins TRBV11-2 to TRBJ2-5, with 8 bases matching TRBD2. CDR3 length equals 15 residues. From germline, CDR1 is SGHAT and CDR2 FQNNGV. After removal of 4 bases from V and 5 bases from J, the junction contained 9 bases not matched to a gene. CDR3 in DNA: TGTGCCAGCAGCTCCCGGAGCGGGAGTCTTGAGACCCAGTACTTC. Its protein product is CASSSRSGSLETQYF.

The chain combines TRBV11-1 with TRBJ2-5; no definite D call. V was trimmed by 2 bases and J by 5 bases, leaving 12 bases between them. This CDR3 has 14 amino acids. In germline, CDR1 is SGHAT, CDR2 FQDESV (reference sequence). CDR3: CASSLRPTRETQYF. The CDR3 nucleotides are TGTGCCAGCAGCTTACGTCCGACCAGGGAGACCCAGTACTTC.

The rearrangement links TRBV28 to TRBJ2-3; tentative D call: TRBD1 (6 bases). CDR3 length: 16 residues. V lost 3 bases, J lost 10 bases, and 23 bases lay in between. The V gene's germline CDR1 is MDHEN and CDR2 SYDVKM. The CDR3 region is CASSFTGTTVRGAQYF. The CDR3 DNA reads as TGTGCCAGCAGTTTCACCGGGACAACGGTTCGGGGTGCGCAGTATTTT. The variable domain in full, completed from reference TRBV28 and TRBJ2-3, reads DVKVTQSSRYLVKRTGEKVFLECVQDMDHENMFWYRQDPGLGLRLIYFSYDVKMKEKGDIPEGYSVSREKKERFSLILESASTNQTSMYLCASSFTGTTVRGAQYFGPGTRLTVL.

V gene TRBV5-1 combines with J gene TRBJ2-6; D is possibly TRBD1 (6 bases). The V end lost 1 base, the J end lost 0 bases, and 11 bases lay between the germline ends. There are 17 residues in the CDR3. The germline gives CDR1 SGHRS, CDR2 YFSETQ. CDR3 bases: TGCGCCAGCAGCTTGTATGGGGACATCTCTGGGGCCAACGTCCTGACTTTC. It encodes CASSLYGDISGANVLTF.

The chain links TRBV19 to TRBJ1-4; the match to TRBD1 covers 7 bases. Per the germline V gene, CDR1 is LNHDA and CDR2 is SQIVND (reference sequence). With 7 bases clipped from V and 4 bases from J, the junction kept 6 bases outside the gene matches. The CDR3 has 14 residues. The CDR3 coding sequence is TGTGCCAGTACGGGGACAGCTAGTAATGAAAAACTGTTTTTT. It encodes CASTGTASNEKLFF.